What follows are 13 T cell receptor beta chains derived from one specimen sequenced in a study of cytomegalovirus exposure and HLA in healthy donors. PCR primers comprised 60 Vbeta and 13 Jbeta primers. Generated by immunoSEQ multiplex PCR, the TCRdb table keeps only in-frame clones and is missing some. The table lists roughly 100,000 clones, about two thirds of them singletons. Sequencing input: PBMCs. Source of these receptors: a boy aged 10-17 years in good health and CMV-seronegative.

This clone has only a few counts. The chain employs TRBV25-1 and TRBJ2-7, with TRBD2 matching 10 bases. Unmatched junction bases numbered 13, after V lost 5 bases and J lost 0 bases. CDR3 length equals 18 residues. Germline V gene sequence: CDR1 MGHDK, CDR2 SYGVNS. The CDR3 DNA follows: TGTGCCAGCAGTCCCGAACTAGCGGGACCCCCCCCCTCCTACGAGCAGTACTTC. Protein sequence: CASSPELAGPPPSYEQYF.

This rearrangement joins TRBV5-3 to TRBJ1-5; 7 positions match TRBD1. TRBV5-3 is flagged as an ORF with uncertain function. The ends lost 1 base at V and 2 bases at J; junction bases unmatched: 9. The length of the CDR3 is 17 residues. The CDR3 nucleotides read TGTGCCAGAAGCTTGCGGGGAAAAGGACAGGGCAATCAGCCCCAGCATTTT. As protein: CARSLRGKGQGNQPQHF.

The chain combines TRBV28 with TRBJ2-5, with 10 bases matching TRBD1. The CDR3 length is 15 residues. J lost 5 bases, V lost 5 bases, and 8 bases had no gene match. From germline, CDR1 is MDHEN and CDR2 SYDVKM. The CDR3 is CASSGGTGEAETQYF. In DNA, the CDR3 is TGTGCCAGCAGTGGAGGGACAGGGGAAGCGGAGACCCAGTACTTC.

Only a few counts were recorded for this clone. The identical CDR3 is also encoded by other nucleotide sequences in the sample. The chain couples TRBV5-4 to TRBJ2-3, with 13 bases matching TRBD2. CDR1 and CDR2 from the germline V gene are SGHNT and YYREEE (reference sequence). The CDR3 extends over 16 amino acids. J was trimmed by 0 bases and V by 3 bases; bases with no gene match: 1. CDR3 region: CASSSLAGGSTDTQYF. Written as DNA, the CDR3 is TGTGCCAGCAGCTCACTAGCGGGGGGGAGCACAGATACGCAGTATTTT.

In this sample, this clone turned up a few times. This specimen includes other DNA sequences encoding the same CDR3. The chain joins TRBV9 to TRBJ2-1; TRBD1 matches 10 bases. The V segment lost 4 bases and the J segment 4 bases; nucleotides outside the gene matches: 5. Looked up from germline, CDR1 is SGDLS and CDR2 is YYNGEE. This CDR3 has 15 amino acids. CDR3 bases: TGTGCCAGCAGCCCCCGACAGGGGGCTTACAATGAGCAGTTCTTC. As protein: CASSPRQGAYNEQFF.

This clone was seen more than once but under ten times. The rearrangement uses TRBV5-6 and TRBJ1-4; D might be TRBD1 (5 bases). V was shortened by 4 bases and J by 1 base, with 14 bases between the two germline ends. In germline, CDR1 is SGHDT, CDR2 YYEEEE. The CDR3 is made up of 16 amino acids. The CDR3 bases are TGTGCCAGCAGCCCCACACGACAGAAAACTAATGAAAAACTGTTTTTT. Residues: CASSPTRQKTNEKLFF.

This clone was picked up one time. This chain joins TRBV6-1 and TRBJ2-7, with D maybe TRBD1 (6 bases). Germline loops: CDR1 MNHNS, CDR2 SASEGT. The CDR3 covers 14 residues. Trimming shortened V by 4 bases and J by 6 bases, and 16 bases separated the two germline ends. The CDR3 DNA reads as TGTGCCAGCAGTGCAAAAGCTTGGACAGTCGAGCAGTACTTC. Translation gives CASSAKAWTVEQYF.

The chain is built from TRBV4-2 and TRBJ2-2; 13 nucleotides line up with TRBD2. CDR1 is LGHNA, CDR2 YNFKEQ, per germline. This CDR3 region has 18 residues. V trimming: 0 bases; J trimming: 4 bases; junction bases outside the gene matches: 5. This chain's CDR3 is CASSQEGLAGSSTGELFF. The CDR3 nucleotides are TGTGCCAGCAGCCAAGAGGGACTAGCGGGATCGAGCACCGGGGAGCTGTTTTTT.

The chain combines TRBV11-2 with TRBJ2-2; possibly TRBD1 for D (6 bases). Germline V lookup: CDR1 SGHAT, CDR2 FQNNGV. V shed 1 base and J shed 1 base, with 10 bases lying between them. The CDR3 length is 16 residues. In nucleotides, the CDR3 is TGTGCCAGCAGCTTAGGTGGCAGGGGGAACACCGGGGAGCTGTTTTTT. This encodes CASSLGGRGNTGELFF.

The rearrangement joins TRBV28 to TRBJ2-7, with 8 positions matching TRBD2. Germline CDR1 MDHEN, CDR2 SYDVKM. This CDR3 region has 17 residues. Germline trimming cut 6 bases from V and 1 base from J; bases unmatched to any gene: 14. In DNA form, the CDR3 reads TGTGCCAGCAGAATACGGGGGACTAGAACCTTATCCTACGAGCAGTACTTC. Translation: CASRIRGTRTLSYEQYF.

The gene calls are TRBV30 and TRBJ1-6; 7 bases are a match to TRBD1. The CDR3 has 14 amino acids. Losses at the gene ends were 8 bases for V and 0 bases for J; bases not matched to a gene: 4. Germline V gene sequence: CDR1 GTSNPN, CDR2 SVGIG (reference sequence). This chain's CDR3 is CARTGSSYNSPLHF. As DNA, the CDR3 is TGTGCCCGGACAGGAAGCTCCTATAATTCACCCCTCCACTTT.

The chain links TRBV30 to TRBJ1-4; D may be TRBD1 (5 bases). CDR3 length: 14 residues. CDR1 is GTSNPN, CDR2 SVGIG, per germline (reference sequence). Trimming left V 0 bases short and J 4 bases short, with 9 bases between. CDR3 bases: TGTGCCTGGAGTGTAGGGACTAGTAATGAAAAACTGTTTTTT. This gives the protein CAWSVGTSNEKLFF.

The V call is TRBV28, the J call TRBJ1-2, with 8 nucleotides matching TRBD1. CDR1 and CDR2 from the germline V gene are MDHEN and SYDVKM. CDR3 length: 15 residues. The V segment lost 6 bases and the J segment 4 bases; nucleotides outside the gene matches: 10. In DNA, the CDR3 is TGTGCCAGCAGCCAGGACAGGGTCCCACTCTATGGCTACACCTTC. Translating gives CASSQDRVPLYGYTF.